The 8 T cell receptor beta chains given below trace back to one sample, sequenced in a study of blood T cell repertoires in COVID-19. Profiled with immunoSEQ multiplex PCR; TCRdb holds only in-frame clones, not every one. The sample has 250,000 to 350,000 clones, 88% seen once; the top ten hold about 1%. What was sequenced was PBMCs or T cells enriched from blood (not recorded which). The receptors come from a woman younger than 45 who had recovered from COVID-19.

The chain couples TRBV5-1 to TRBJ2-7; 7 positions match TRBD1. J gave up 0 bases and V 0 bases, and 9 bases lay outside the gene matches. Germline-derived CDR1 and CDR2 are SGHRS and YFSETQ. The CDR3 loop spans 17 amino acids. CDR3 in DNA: TGCGCCAGCAGCTTGGGAGCCGGGACAGCAAACTCCTACGAGCAGTACTTC. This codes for CASSLGAGTANSYEQYF.

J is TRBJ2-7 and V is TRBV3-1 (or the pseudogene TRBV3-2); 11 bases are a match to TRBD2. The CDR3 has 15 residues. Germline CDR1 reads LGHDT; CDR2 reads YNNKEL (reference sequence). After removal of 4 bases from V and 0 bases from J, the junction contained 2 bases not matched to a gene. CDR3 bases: TGTGCCAGCAGCCCCACTAGCGGGGGCTCCTACGAGCAGTACTTC. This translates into CASSPTSGGSYEQYF.

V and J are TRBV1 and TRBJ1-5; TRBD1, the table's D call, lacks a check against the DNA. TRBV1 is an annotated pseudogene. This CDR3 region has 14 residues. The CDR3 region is CTSSPGQGCQPQHF. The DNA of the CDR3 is TGCACCAGCAGTCCTGGACAGGGGTGTCAGCCCCAGCATTTT.

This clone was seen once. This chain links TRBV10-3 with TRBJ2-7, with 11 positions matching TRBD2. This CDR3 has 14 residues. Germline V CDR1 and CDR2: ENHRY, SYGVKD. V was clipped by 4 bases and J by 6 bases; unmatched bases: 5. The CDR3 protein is CAISVIGLAGEQYF. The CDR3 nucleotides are TGTGCCATCAGTGTTATAGGACTAGCGGGCGAGCAGTACTTC.

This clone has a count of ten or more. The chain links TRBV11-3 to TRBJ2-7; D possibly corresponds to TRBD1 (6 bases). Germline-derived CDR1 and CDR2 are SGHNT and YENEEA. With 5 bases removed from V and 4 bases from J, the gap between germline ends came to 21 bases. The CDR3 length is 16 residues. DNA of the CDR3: TGTGCCAGCAGCCCCCAACATGCAGGGGCAGGATACGAGCAGTACTTC. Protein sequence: CASSPQHAGAGYEQYF.

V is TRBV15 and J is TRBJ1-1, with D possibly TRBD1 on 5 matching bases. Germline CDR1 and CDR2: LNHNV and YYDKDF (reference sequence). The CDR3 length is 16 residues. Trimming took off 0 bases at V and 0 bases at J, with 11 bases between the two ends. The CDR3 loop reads CATSRDGSGMNTEAFF. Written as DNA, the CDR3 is TGTGCCACCAGCAGAGATGGGTCAGGGATGAACACTGAAGCTTTCTTT.

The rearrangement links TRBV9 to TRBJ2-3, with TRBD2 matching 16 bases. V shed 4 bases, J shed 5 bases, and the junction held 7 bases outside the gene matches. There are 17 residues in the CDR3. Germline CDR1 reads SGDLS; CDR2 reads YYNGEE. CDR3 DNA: TGTGCCAGCAGCCCCGGGACTAGCGGGAGGGCCCGAGATACGCAGTATTTT. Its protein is CASSPGTSGRARDTQYF.

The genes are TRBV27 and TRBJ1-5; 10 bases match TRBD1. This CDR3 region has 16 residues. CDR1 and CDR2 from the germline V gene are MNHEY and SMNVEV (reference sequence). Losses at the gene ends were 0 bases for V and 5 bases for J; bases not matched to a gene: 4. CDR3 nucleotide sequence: TGTGCCAGCAGTTTATCCCCCGGGACAGGGGATCAGCCCCAGCATTTT. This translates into CASSLSPGTGDQPQHF.